This note documents a single T cell receptor (beta chain) sequence. This sample was included in a study of blood T cell repertoires in COVID-19. Study-wide context: PBMCs, B-cell-depleted T cells, or T cells provided the cDNA or gDNA that made up the material.

Germline V CDR1 and CDR2: LNHDA, SQIVND (reference sequence). The CDR3 sequence is 15 residues long. The ends lost 3 bases at V and 4 bases at J; junction bases unmatched: 5. Assay used: immunoSEQ multiplex PCR; TCRdb lists only in-frame clones, some missing. The sample holds tens of thousands of clones, 90% seen once. The chain recombines TRBV19 with TRBJ2-2, with 7 positions matching TRBD1. The sequence came from a human donor in a cohort sampled during active COVID-19. Sequenced sample: peripheral blood. CDR3 region: CASSMGAGGTGELFF. The CDR3 bases are TGTGCCAGTAGTATGGGGGCAGGGGGCACCGGGGAGCTGTTTTTT. Together with reference TRBV19 and TRBJ2-2, the CDR3 gives the full variable domain: DGGITQSPKYLFRKEGQNVTLSCEQNLNHDAMYWYRQDPGQGLRLIYYSQIVNDFQKGDIAEGYSVSREKKESFPLTVTSAQKNPTAFYLCASSMGAGGTGELFFGEGSRLTVL.